The 26 T cell receptor beta chains presented below share a single source sample, sequenced in a study of blood T cells in healthy people across ages. Primed by a sample-barcoded 5' primer and a J-beta primer mix, a second PCR proceeded for about 6 to 11 cycles. MiXCR, applied by TCRdb to the 5' RACE reads, yields one record per CDR3 protein. The sample shows over 600,000 distinct CDR3 sequences, around 20% of them seen only once. The sequencing sample was made of blood. Receptors originate from a man aged 70-80 years in good health.

The chain is built from TRBV11-2 and TRBJ1-3; D gene uncertain. V lost 2 bases and J lost 2, with 16 bases in between. CDR1 is SGHAT and CDR2 is FQNNGV in the germline V gene. The CDR3 is 17 residues long. CDR3 sequence: CASSLSYIRKAGNTIYF. DNA of the CDR3: TGTGCCAGCAGCTTATCGTACATCCGCAAAGCTGGAAACACCATATATTTT.

V is TRBV7-9 and J is TRBJ2-1; 7 bases match TRBD1. Germline V gives CDR1 SEHNR, CDR2 FQNEAQ (reference sequence). This CDR3 comprises 17 residues. The V and J ends lost 8 bases and 2 bases, in that order; junction bases with no gene match: 15. The CDR3 region is CASGTDSRGSTYNEQFF. The CDR3 DNA follows: TGTGCCAGCGGTACAGATAGCAGGGGGAGCACCTACAATGAGCAGTTCTTC.

V gene TRBV20-1 combines with J gene TRBJ1-5, with no clear D. Germline V gives CDR1 DFQATT, CDR2 SNEGSKA (reference sequence). This CDR3 contains 13 residues. Trimming left V 5 bases short and J 4 bases short, with 12 bases between. Here the CDR3 DNA reads TGCAGTGCTTACTCCCCGGGGAATCAGCCCCAGCATTTT. Translation gives CSAYSPGNQPQHF.

In this sample, this clonotype turned up many times. This sequence joins TRBV27 and TRBJ2-2; D is ambiguous. The CDR3 loop spans 14 amino acids. In germline, CDR1 is MNHEY, CDR2 SMNVEV (reference sequence). V lost 4 bases and J 1 base, leaving 7 bases between the germline ends. The CDR3 is CASSSRRNTGELFF. Here the CDR3 DNA reads TGTGCCAGCAGTTCTAGGAGGAACACCGGGGAGCTGTTTTTT.

This clonotype was recorded at least ten times. The V gene is TRBV7-9, the J gene TRBJ1-1; TRBD1 aligns across 8 bases. CDR3 length: 16 amino acids. The germline gives CDR1 SEHNR, CDR2 FQNEAQ (reference sequence). The trim removed 1 base at V and 6 bases at J, leaving 10 bases unmatched. CDR3 sequence: CASSLVRDRRWAEAFF. The CDR3 coding sequence is TGTGCCAGCAGCTTAGTTAGGGACAGGAGGTGGGCTGAAGCTTTCTTT.

There are a few counts of this clonotype. This sequence joins TRBV2 and TRBJ2-2; D uncertain. Trimming took off 7 bases at V and 0 bases at J, with 12 bases between the two ends. This CDR3 contains 15 residues. CDR1 and CDR2 (germline): SNHLY, FYNNEI. CDR3 sequence reads: CASKRSSPNTGELFF. CDR3 sequence (DNA): TGTGCCAGCAAAAGGTCCAGCCCGAACACCGGGGAGCTGTTTTTT.

In its sample, this clonotype was seen a few times. This chain links TRBV29-1 with TRBJ2-5; TRBD2 matches 8 bases. Unmatched junction bases numbered 8, after V lost 6 bases and J lost 5 bases. This CDR3 has 13 residues. CDR1 SQVTM and CDR2 ANQGSEA come from the germline V gene. CDR3 protein: CSVTGGPGETQYF. The CDR3 DNA is TGCAGCGTAACGGGAGGGCCCGGGGAGACCCAGTACTTC.

This chain connects TRBV12-3 or TRBV12-4 to TRBJ1-1, with TRBD1 as a possible D gene (6 bases). Trimming took 7 bases from V and 5 from J, leaving 11 bases between them. CDR3 length equals 12 residues. The CDR3 DNA is TGTGCCAGCAAAGTAACAGGGACTGAAGCTTTCTTT. Translation gives CASKVTGTEAFF.

This sequence joins TRBV7-9 and TRBJ2-7; weak D call: TRBD1 (5 bases). Germline values: CDR1 SEHNR, CDR2 FQNEAQ (reference sequence). CDR3 length equals 14 residues. Trimming pared 2 bases from V and 4 bases from J, leaving 12 bases between. CDR3 residues: CASSLMGHGYEQYF. The CDR3, as DNA: TGTGCCAGCAGCTTAATGGGGCACGGTTACGAGCAGTACTTC.

This sequence joins TRBV7-6 and TRBJ2-7; D uncertain. The CDR3 sequence is 14 residues long. V lost 5 bases and J lost 4, with 15 bases in between. Germline CDR1 SGHVS, CDR2 FNYEAQ. The CDR3 coding sequence is TGTGCCAGCAGCCCTACGTTACGCCCTTACGAGCAGTACTTC. Translation: CASSPTLRPYEQYF.

Many counts were recorded for this clonotype. Germline is not matched at one junction end, which may reflect a read error. The chain combines TRBV7-7 with TRBJ2-3, with no clear D. The V gene's germline CDR1 is SSHAT and CDR2 FNYEAQ (reference sequence). CDR3 length: 13 residues. The CDR3 protein is CASSLAQTDTQYF. The CDR3 bases are TGTGCTAGCAGCTTAGCACAGACAGATACGCAGTATTTT.

This clonotype has only a few counts. The rearrangement joins TRBV5-4 to TRBJ2-7, with D possibly being TRBD1 (5 bases). V was trimmed by 0 bases and J by 0 bases, leaving 10 bases between them. The CDR3 sequence is 15 residues long. The germline gives CDR1 SGHNT, CDR2 YYREEE (reference sequence). CDR3 amino acids: CASSLADTTSYEQYF. The CDR3 nucleotides read TGTGCCAGCAGCTTGGCGGACACGACCTCCTACGAGCAGTACTTC.

In this sample, this clonotype turned up a few times. The chain has TRBV20-1 and TRBJ2-1; D not certain. V gave up 2 bases and J gave up 0 bases, with 11 bases separating them. Germline values: CDR1 DFQATT, CDR2 SNEGSKA (reference sequence). The CDR3 is 15 amino acids. The CDR3 DNA sequence: TGCAGTGCTAGATCACTACTGAGCTCCTACAATGAGCAGTTCTTC. Translated: CSARSLLSSYNEQFF.

This clonotype was seen ten or more times. V and J are TRBV9 and TRBJ2-1; D could derive from TRBD1 or TRBD2 (6 bases each). The ends were cut back, 3 bases at V and 0 bases at J, with 10 bases in the middle. The CDR3 extends over 15 amino acids. CDR1 and CDR2 from the germline V gene are SGDLS and YYNGEE. The CDR3 sequence: CASSEGGSSYNEQFF. The CDR3, as DNA: TGTGCCAGCAGCGAGGGGGGATCCTCCTACAATGAGCAGTTCTTC.

This clonotype was counted only a few times. The rearrangement links TRBV10-3 to TRBJ1-2; TRBD1 agrees at 11 bases. This CDR3 region has 13 residues. V shed 7 bases, J shed 6 bases, and the junction held 4 bases outside the gene matches. From germline, CDR1 is ENHRY and CDR2 SYGVKD. The CDR3 DNA reads as TGTGCCATCAATGGACAGGGGGCGCATGGCTACACCTTC. Protein: CAINGQGAHGYTF.

This clonotype showed up many times. The rearrangement uses TRBV28 and TRBJ2-5; weak D call: TRBD1 (6 bases). Germline V CDR1 and CDR2: MDHEN, SYDVKM. This CDR3 region has 12 residues. The V end lost 6 bases, the J end lost 1 base, and 6 bases lay between the germline ends. CDR3 DNA: TGTGCCAGCAGGACAGGCCAAGAGACCCAGTACTTC. It codes for CASRTGQETQYF.

This clonotype has only a few counts. The gene calls are TRBV27 and TRBJ2-1; TRBD1 agrees at 11 bases. The end of the DNA aligns better with TRBJ2-7, so the J call may be wrong. Germline V gene data show CDR1 as MNHEY and CDR2 as SMNVEV (reference sequence). The CDR3 consists of 15 residues. The CDR3 sequence is CATQVAGQGAYEQYF. CDR3 in DNA: TGTGCCACCCAGGTGGCGGGACAGGGGGCCTACGAGCAGTACTTC.

The chain links TRBV6-5 to TRBJ2-1, with D unclear. This CDR3 is 12 amino acids long. Germline V lookup: CDR1 MNHEY, CDR2 SVGAGI. V lost 5 bases and J lost 8, with 10 bases in between. The CDR3 DNA follows: TGTGCCAGCAGTCAAAACGCGGATGAGCAGTTCTTC. Amino acids: CASSQNADEQFF.

V usage is TRBV4-3 and J usage is TRBJ1-6; D unclear. Per germline, CDR1 LGHNA and CDR2 YSLEER. The CDR3 contains 14 residues. The V and J ends lost 1 base and 6 bases respectively, with 7 bases between them. The CDR3 DNA follows: TGCGCCAGCAGCCAAGTGTTTGGTAATTCACCCCTCCACTTT. It yields the protein CASSQVFGNSPLHF.

Turning to this clonotype: The limits of the CDR3 on the DNA are not certain, so only TCRdb's listed CDR3 is given. The chain carries TRBV20-1 and TRBJ2-3; the listed D gene, TRBD1, was not tested against the DNA. Per the germline V gene, CDR1 is DFQATT and CDR2 is SNEGSKA (reference sequence). The length of the CDR3 is 20 amino acids, counting both ends. This CDR3 reads CSAYPRGYEQYFGPTDTQYF.

The chain employs TRBV20-1 and TRBJ2-4; maybe TRBD1 (5 bases). There are 14 residues in the CDR3. Germline V lookup: CDR1 DFQATT, CDR2 SNEGSKA (reference sequence). V lost 6 bases to trimming and J lost 2 bases, with 14 bases between them. CDR3 region: CSAHKGDSKNIQYF. The DNA of the CDR3 is TGCAGTGCCCACAAAGGGGATTCCAAAAACATTCAGTACTTC.

This clonotype was detected a few times. The chain uses TRBV2 and TRBJ2-5, with 7 bases lining up with TRBD1. Germline V lookup: CDR1 SNHLY, CDR2 FYNNEI. The CDR3 is 12 amino acids. The V gene end was trimmed by 6 bases and the J gene end by 5 bases; junction bases not matched to a gene: 3. CDR3 DNA: TGTGCCAGCAGAGGGGGCGGCGAGACCCAGTACTTC. Amino acid sequence: CASRGGGETQYF.

CDR3 loop: CASSYRLAGVYEQYF. The CDR3 DNA sequence: TGTGCCAGCAGCTACAGACTAGCGGGAGTGTACGAGCAGTACTTC. V is TRBV11-2 and J is TRBJ2-7; 12 bases are a match to TRBD2. V gave up 4 bases and J gave up 4 bases; unmatched junction bases: 5. The CDR3 covers 15 residues. Germline CDR1 and CDR2: SGHAT and FQNNGV.

This clonotype was observed a few times. The V gene is TRBV2, the J gene TRBJ2-5, with TRBD2 identical over 7 bases. The J segment lost 2 bases and the V segment lost 6 bases, leaving 9 bases of the junction unmatched. Germline V gene data show CDR1 as SNHLY and CDR2 as FYNNEI. There are 15 residues in the CDR3. In DNA, the CDR3 is TGTGCCAGCAGCGTCTCACTGGGAGGGCAAGAGACCCAGTACTTC. Encoded protein: CASSVSLGGQETQYF.

This rearrangement joins TRBV15 to TRBJ2-2, with 7 bases lining up with TRBD2. The junction had 16 bases not matched to a gene; V was cut back by 11 bases and J by 10 bases. CDR1 LNHNV and CDR2 YYDKDF come from the germline V gene (reference sequence). The CDR3 runs to 14 residues. CDR3 sequence reads: CAPSSGTTFEELFF. CDR3 nucleotide sequence: TGTGCCCCTTCCTCCGGGACTACCTTCGAGGAGCTGTTTTTT.

Many counts were recorded for this clonotype. V and J are TRBV20-1 and TRBJ2-1; 12 nucleotides align to TRBD2. The CDR3 has 16 residues. Germline V gene sequence: CDR1 DFQATT, CDR2 SNEGSKA (reference sequence). J lost 9 bases, V lost 0 bases, and 9 bases had no gene match. CDR3 DNA sequence: TGCAGTGCTAGAGATTCTAGCGGGAGGGCCTGGGGTGAGCAGTTCTTC. Its protein is CSARDSSGRAWGEQFF.